This TCR beta chain was recovered during a study of T cells expressing NK-cell markers. Study-level information: The TCR beta repertoires originated in sorted CD3+CD56+NKG2C+, CD3+CD56+NKG2C- and CD3+CD56-NKG2C+ T cells.

CDR3 size: 15 residues. Germline loops: CDR1 MGHDK, CDR2 SYGVNS. With the 5' RACE reads reprocessed, TCRdb shows one record per CDR3 protein and no DNA. Its clone listing holds about 180,000 distinct CDR3 sequences. The V gene is TRBV25-1, the J gene TRBJ2-3; TCRdb's D gene call, TRBD2, goes unchecked for lack of DNA. The TCR comes from a woman between 18 and 69 years old in good health. The specimen was blood T cells: a sorted CD56 or NKG2C T cell subset, CD4+ or CD8+ T cells, or bulk PBMC T cells (not recorded which). CDR3 amino acids: CASSEWGGRSDTQYF.